These 29 T cell receptor beta chains were sequenced from one sample in a study of T cell repertoires in cytomegalovirus infection. What these receptors recognize is not known. MiXCR was run by TCRdb on the reads, yielding one entry per CDR3 protein. Among some 920,000 distinct CDR3 sequences, approximately 30% were seen once, and the ten largest hold around 15%. Sample: cultured CD8+ T cells from PBMCs, taken from culture after CMV antigen stimulation. The receptors come from a human donor in good health (CMV status not recorded). Some clones in this sample may be carry-over from other donors' samples.

This clonotype has just a few counts. The DNA for the CDR3 is TGTGCCAGCAGCTCCACCAGCGGGGGGGCATCCTATACGCAGTATTTT. This sequence encodes CASSSTSGGASYTQYF. The chain links TRBV11-3 to TRBJ2-3; 10 nucleotides match TRBD2. J gave up 7 bases and V 4 bases, and 11 bases lay outside the gene matches. Germline CDR1 reads SGHNT; CDR2 reads YENEEA. This CDR3 has 16 residues.

Ten or more counts support this clonotype. V usage is TRBV7-8 and J usage is TRBJ1-2; 7 positions match TRBD1. With V trimmed by 3 bases and J by 2 bases, 6 bases remained unmatched. Germline lookup yields CDR1 SGHVS and CDR2 FQNEAQ. The CDR3 spans 15 residues. CDR3 DNA: TGTGCCAGCAGCTTCGTTACAGGGGAGAACTATGGCTACACCTTC. Encoded protein: CASSFVTGENYGYTF.

For the CDR3, the DNA is TGTGCCAGCAGCTTAAAAGGGGGCGCTGATACGCAGTATTTT. Protein sequence: CASSLKGGADTQYF. The gene calls are TRBV7-9 and TRBJ2-3, with 7 bases that match TRBD1. The CDR3 loop spans 14 amino acids. Per the germline V gene, CDR1 is SEHNR and CDR2 is FQNEAQ (reference sequence). Trimming cost V 2 bases and J 6 bases; bases outside gene matches: 5.

This clonotype has a handful of counts. V is TRBV20-1 and J is TRBJ1-6; no reliable D call. Germline CDR1 and CDR2: DFQATT and SNEGSKA (reference sequence). V dropped 1 base and J dropped 7 bases, with 11 bases sitting between them. The CDR3 extends over 14 amino acids. The CDR3 sequence: CSARVKGRNSPLHF. DNA of the CDR3: TGCAGTGCTAGAGTAAAAGGGAGAAATTCACCCCTCCACTTT.

In this sample, this clonotype turned up a few times. The V call is TRBV19, the J call TRBJ2-4, with D maybe TRBD2 (5 bases). Germline-derived CDR1 and CDR2 are LNHDA and SQIVND (reference sequence). Trimming cost V 6 bases and J 11 bases, with 32 bases left between them. This CDR3 region has 18 residues. CDR3 nucleotides: TGTGCCAGTAGACCAATCCGGAGGCGCGACCCAGAGTTTTTGGTTCAGTACTTC. Its protein is CASRPIRRRDPEFLVQYF.

The sample holds many counts of this clonotype. The chain has TRBV11-1 and TRBJ2-1, with D unresolved. In germline, CDR1 is SGHAT, CDR2 FQDESV (reference sequence). The length of the CDR3 is 14 residues. Between the trimmed V and J ends, which lost 5 bases and 1 base, there was a span of 9 bases. The CDR3 DNA is TGTGCCAGCAGCCCCTGGGTATCCTACAATGAGCAGTTCTTC. Protein: CASSPWVSYNEQFF.

The chain has TRBV5-5 and TRBJ2-7, with 7 bases aligning to TRBD1. This CDR3 is built from 15 residues. Trimming removed 4 bases from V and 1 base from J; junction bases left unmatched: 8. Germline V lookup: CDR1 SGHKS, CDR2 YYEKEE (reference sequence). The CDR3, as DNA: TGTGCCAGCAGCGCGGTAACAGGGGCATCCTACGAGCAGTACGTC. Residues: CASSAVTGASYEQYV.

The gene calls are TRBV5-6 and TRBJ2-1; 7 bases are shared with TRBD1. CDR3 size: 15 residues. Looked up from germline, CDR1 is SGHDT and CDR2 is YYEEEE. J gave up 4 bases and V 1 base, and 5 bases lay outside the gene matches. The CDR3, as DNA: TGTGCCAGCAGCTTGCGACAGGGATTTTACAATGAGCAGTTCTTC. Translating gives CASSLRQGFYNEQFF.

This chain links TRBV7-6 with TRBJ2-6; no firm D call. The germline CDR1 and CDR2 sequences are SGHVS and FNYEAQ. The CDR3 consists of 15 residues. V lost 6 bases and J lost 0, with 9 bases in between. The CDR3 DNA reads TGTGCCAGCAGATCTACGGGCTCTGGGGCCAACGTCCTGACTTTC. Protein: CASRSTGSGANVLTF.

There are a few counts of this clonotype. The chain recombines TRBV5-4 with TRBJ1-1; D remains ambiguous. The V end was cut by 6 bases, the J end by 9 bases, with 12 bases between. The germline V gene has CDR1 SGHNT and CDR2 YYREEE (reference sequence). The CDR3 spans 11 residues. CDR3 sequence reads: CASNYGEQAFF. Written as DNA, the CDR3 is TGTGCCAGCAACTATGGAGAACAAGCTTTCTTT.

In this sample, this clonotype turned up many times. The rearrangement links TRBV6-2 or TRBV6-3 to TRBJ1-1, with unresolved D. V was clipped by 0 bases and J by 1 base, with 9 bases between them. Looked up from germline, CDR1 is MNHEY and CDR2 is SVGEGT. There are 15 residues in the CDR3. As DNA, the CDR3 is TGTGCCAGCAGTTACTCCGGGATATCGAACACTGAAGCTTTCTTT. Amino acid sequence: CASSYSGISNTEAFF.

The sample holds a few counts of this clonotype. V is TRBV9 and J is TRBJ2-1; D is possibly TRBD1 (6 bases). Germline lookup yields CDR1 SGDLS and CDR2 YYNGEE. Trimming removed 4 bases from V and 5 bases from J, with 22 bases in between. CDR3 length: 17 amino acids. The CDR3 DNA sequence: TGTGCCAGCAGCCACAACCTCAGGGGAGAATCTGACAATGAGCAGTTCTTC. This translates into CASSHNLRGESDNEQFF.

This clonotype has a handful of counts. The V and J genes are TRBV5-8 and TRBJ1-1; perhaps TRBD1 as D (6 bases). Trimming took 1 base from V and 5 from J, leaving 18 bases between them. Germline CDR1 SGHTS, CDR2 YDEGEE. CDR3 size: 16 residues. The CDR3 nucleotides are TGTGCCAGCAGCTTGACAGGGTTTTATGGTGGGACTGAAGCTTTCTTT. This encodes CASSLTGFYGGTEAFF.

The chain employs TRBV20-1 and TRBJ1-2; 7 nucleotides line up with TRBD1. The CDR3 loop spans 14 amino acids. Germline V gene lookup returns CDR1 DFQATT and CDR2 SNEGSKA (reference sequence). The V and J ends lost 3 bases and 4 bases, in that order; junction bases with no gene match: 8. CDR3 protein: CSASPTGPIYGYTF. The CDR3 nucleotides read TGCAGTGCTAGTCCGACAGGGCCTATCTATGGCTACACCTTC.

V usage is TRBV7-9 and J usage is TRBJ2-2, with 8 bases lining up with TRBD1. Trimming at V came to 5 bases and at J to 2 bases, leaving 13 bases not matched to a gene. This CDR3 contains 18 residues. Per germline, CDR1 SEHNR and CDR2 FQNEAQ (reference sequence). CDR3 DNA: TGTGCCAGCAGCAGCACGGACAGGGTTTTGGCCAACACCGGGGAGCTGTTTTTT. This translates into CASSSTDRVLANTGELFF. The full variable domain, with the rest looked up from reference TRBV7-9 and TRBJ2-2, is DTGVSQNPRHKITKRGQNVTFRCDPISEHNRLYWYRQTLGQGPEFLTYFQNEAQLEKSRLLSDRFSAERPKGSFSTLEIQRTEQGDSAMYLCASSSTDRVLANTGELFFGEGSRLTVL.

This rearrangement joins TRBV4-1 to TRBJ2-5, with 8 bases fitting TRBD2. From germline, CDR1 is MGHRA and CDR2 YSYEKL. V lost 4 bases, J lost 5 bases, and 6 bases stayed unmatched. CDR3 size: 14 residues. The CDR3: CASSLTLAGETQYF. CDR3 sequence (DNA): TGCGCCAGCAGCCTTACCTTAGCGGGGGAGACCCAGTACTTC.

The chain carries TRBV27 and TRBJ2-4; D possibly matches TRBD1 or TRBD2 (5 bases each). This CDR3 comprises 12 residues. CDR1 and CDR2 (germline): MNHEY, SMNVEV (reference sequence). V lost 5 bases and J 8 bases, leaving 10 bases between the germline ends. CDR3 DNA: TGTGCCAGCAGTAGCCGGGGCTACATTCAGTACTTC. This translates into CASSSRGYIQYF.

This clonotype was observed a few times. The chain employs TRBV15 and TRBJ1-1; possible D gene TRBD1, 5 bases. The V and J ends lost 4 bases and 0 bases respectively, with 18 bases between them. Looked up from germline, CDR1 is LNHNV and CDR2 is YYDKDF (reference sequence). The CDR3 has 17 residues. In DNA form, the CDR3 reads TGTGCCACCAGCATCCCCTCATTGGGAGGGGTGAACACTGAAGCTTTCTTT. As protein: CATSIPSLGGVNTEAFF.

CDR3 bases: TGTGCCAGCAGTTGGACAGCCCTAGAGGGCTACACCTTC. It translates to CASSWTALEGYTF. The chain has TRBV12-3 or TRBV12-4 and TRBJ1-2; D may be TRBD1 (6 bases). This CDR3 has 13 amino acids. V lost 4 bases and J lost 8, with 14 bases in between.

V is TRBV20-1 and J is TRBJ1-1; possible D gene TRBD1, 6 bases. Germline V CDR1 and CDR2: DFQATT, SNEGSKA (reference sequence). V lost 0 bases and J 9 bases, leaving 20 bases between the germline ends. The CDR3 sequence is 15 residues long. The CDR3 DNA reads as TGCAGTGCTAGAGAATCGACTTGGGGGCGGACTCAAGCTTTCTTT. This gives the protein CSARESTWGRTQAFF.

This clonotype occurred many times. V gene TRBV12-3 or TRBV12-4 combines with J gene TRBJ2-5, with D possibly being TRBD1 or TRBD2 (5 bases each). There are 12 residues in the CDR3. V gave up 8 bases and J gave up 5 bases, with 12 bases separating them. The CDR3 DNA reads as TGTGCCAGCGGAAGAGGGGACGAGACCCAGTACTTC. The encoded protein is CASGRGDETQYF.

This clonotype was found a few times. This sequence joins TRBV4-1 and TRBJ1-5; D call uncertain. CDR3 length equals 13 residues. V dropped 3 bases and J dropped 9 bases, with 12 bases sitting between them. Germline CDR1 is MGHRA and CDR2 is YSYEKL. The CDR3 region is CASSQAVWGPQHF. CDR3 DNA: TGCGCCAGCAGCCAGGCCGTTTGGGGGCCCCAGCATTTT.

This clonotype has a handful of counts. V usage is TRBV4-2 and J usage is TRBJ2-3; 8 positions agree with TRBD2. This CDR3 has 16 amino acids. J lost 2 bases, V lost 3 bases, and 7 bases had no gene match. In germline, CDR1 is LGHNA, CDR2 YNFKEQ. This chain's CDR3 is CASSQTELAATDTQYF. The CDR3 DNA reads TGTGCCAGCAGCCAGACTGAACTAGCGGCCACAGATACGCAGTATTTT.

This sequence joins TRBV27 and TRBJ1-6; no definite D call. Trimming left V 3 bases short and J 5 bases short, with 20 bases between. This CDR3 has 18 residues. CDR1 is MNHEY and CDR2 is SMNVEV in the germline V gene (reference sequence). The CDR3 region is CASSFFGTGPRDNSPLHF. The DNA for the CDR3 is TGTGCCAGCAGTTTTTTTGGTACCGGGCCTAGGGATAATTCACCCCTCCACTTT.

The chain uses TRBV2 and TRBJ1-5; D uncertain. The CDR3 totals 14 residues. The V end lost 5 bases, the J end lost 1 base, and 9 bases lay between the germline ends. Germline lookup yields CDR1 SNHLY and CDR2 FYNNEI. This CDR3 is CASSKQQSNQPQHF. CDR3 DNA sequence: TGTGCCAGCAGTAAACAACAGAGCAATCAGCCCCAGCATTTT.

The V gene is TRBV20-1, the J gene TRBJ1-5, with 7 positions matching TRBD1. This CDR3 has 16 amino acids. Trimming at V came to 3 bases and at J to 5 bases, leaving 13 bases not matched to a gene. Germline-derived CDR1 and CDR2 are DFQATT and SNEGSKA (reference sequence). The CDR3 nucleotides are TGCAGTGCTAGGCGGAGGGCAGGGGGATCCTATCAGCCCCAGCATTTT. Translating gives CSARRRAGGSYQPQHF.

Notes on this clonotype: One end of the junction varies from germline; a read error may be responsible. The chain carries TRBV6-6 and TRBJ2-7, with D maybe TRBD2 (7 bases). The CDR3 sequence is 12 residues long. The germline V gene has CDR1 MNHNY and CDR2 SVGAGI (reference sequence). The CDR3 region has the DNA TGTGCCAGCAGTTACTCAGGGGGGGGGCCCAACTTC. Protein: CASSYSGGGPNF.

This clonotype has ten or more counts. The chain employs TRBV6-6 and TRBJ2-2, with D maybe TRBD2 (7 bases). This CDR3 comprises 17 residues. Trimming left V 2 bases short and J 5 bases short, with 18 bases between. From germline, CDR1 is MNHNY and CDR2 SVGAGI (reference sequence). The CDR3 nucleotides are TGTGCCAGCAGTTACCTTGGGGGGGCGAGTGGGACCGGGGAGCTGTTTTTT. It yields the protein CASSYLGGASGTGELFF.

This clonotype was counted a few times. The rearrangement joins TRBV6-1 to TRBJ2-5, with 8 bases matching TRBD1. The germline CDR1 and CDR2 sequences are MNHNS and SASEGT. This CDR3 spans 16 amino acids. V dropped 7 bases and J dropped 4; count of bases not matched to a gene: 14. The chain's CDR3 is CASTPRDRLSRETQYF. CDR3 DNA sequence: TGTGCCAGCACCCCTAGGGACAGGCTAAGTCGAGAGACCCAGTACTTC.